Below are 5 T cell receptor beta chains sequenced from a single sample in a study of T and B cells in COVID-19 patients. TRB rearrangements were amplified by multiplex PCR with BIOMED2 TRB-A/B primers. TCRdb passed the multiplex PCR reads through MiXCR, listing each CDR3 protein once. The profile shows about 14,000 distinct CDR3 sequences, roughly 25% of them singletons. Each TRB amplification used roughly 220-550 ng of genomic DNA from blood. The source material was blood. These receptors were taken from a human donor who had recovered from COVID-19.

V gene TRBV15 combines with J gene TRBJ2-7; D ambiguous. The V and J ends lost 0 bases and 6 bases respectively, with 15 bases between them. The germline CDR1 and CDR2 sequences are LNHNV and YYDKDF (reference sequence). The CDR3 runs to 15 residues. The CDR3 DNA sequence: TGTGCCACCAGCAGAGATTCGAGTGGTGGTACCGAGCAGTACTTC. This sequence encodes CATSRDSSGGTEQYF.

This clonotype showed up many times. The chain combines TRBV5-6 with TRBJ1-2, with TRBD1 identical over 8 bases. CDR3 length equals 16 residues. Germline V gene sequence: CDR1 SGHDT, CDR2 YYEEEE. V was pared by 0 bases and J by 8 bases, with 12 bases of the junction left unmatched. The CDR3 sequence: CASSLATDRGRRGYTF. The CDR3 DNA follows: TGTGCCAGCAGCTTGGCCACAGACAGGGGAAGGAGGGGCTACACCTTC.

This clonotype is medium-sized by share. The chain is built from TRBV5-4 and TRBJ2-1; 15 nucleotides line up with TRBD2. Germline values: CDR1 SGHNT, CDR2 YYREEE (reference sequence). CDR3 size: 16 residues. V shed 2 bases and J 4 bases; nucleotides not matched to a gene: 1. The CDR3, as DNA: TGTGCCAGCAGCTTCGGGACTAGCGGGAGGTACAATGAGCAGTTCTTC. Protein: CASSFGTSGRYNEQFF.

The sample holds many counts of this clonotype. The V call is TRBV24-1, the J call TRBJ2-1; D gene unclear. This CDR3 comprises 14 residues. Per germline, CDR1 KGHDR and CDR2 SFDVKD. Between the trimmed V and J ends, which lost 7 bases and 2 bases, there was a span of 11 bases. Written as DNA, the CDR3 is TGTGCCACCAGCCCCCGGCAGACCTACAATGAGCAGTTCTTC. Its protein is CATSPRQTYNEQFF.

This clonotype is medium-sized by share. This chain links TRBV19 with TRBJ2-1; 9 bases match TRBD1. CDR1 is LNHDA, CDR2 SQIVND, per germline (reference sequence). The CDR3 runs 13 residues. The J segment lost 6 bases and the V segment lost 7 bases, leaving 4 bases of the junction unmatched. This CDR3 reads CASTGTGINEQFF. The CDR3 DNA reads TGTGCCAGTACCGGGACAGGGATCAATGAGCAGTTCTTC.